This T cell receptor beta chain is drawn from a study of T cell repertoires in cytomegalovirus infection. For the study at large: Public TCR beta signatures marked donors with CMV infection and the matching HLA. Study results and limitations: Ex vivo responses were dominated by HLA-C-restricted CMV-specific TCR beta clonotypes. Cumulative frequency (of public TCR beta family members) identified carriers of CMV plus the relevant HLA.

The CDR3 runs to 14 residues. V lost 7 bases, J lost 0 bases, and 12 bases lay in between. Germline values: CDR1 LGHNA, CDR2 YNFKEQ. TCRdb re-called the reads with MiXCR, one entry per CDR3 protein. The table includes fewer than 200,000 distinct CDR3 sequences, approximately 15% detected once. This clonotype was counted only a few times. Its target is unknown. The TCR originated in a human donor in good health (CMV status not recorded). Some clones in this sample may be carry-over from other donors' samples. Sequencing input: PBMCs. The V call is TRBV4-2, the J call TRBJ1-2; D possibly corresponds to TRBD1 (6 bases). The CDR3 coding sequence is TGTGCCAGCACCACGACAGGTTCTAACTATGGCTACACCTTC. It codes for CASTTTGSNYGYTF.